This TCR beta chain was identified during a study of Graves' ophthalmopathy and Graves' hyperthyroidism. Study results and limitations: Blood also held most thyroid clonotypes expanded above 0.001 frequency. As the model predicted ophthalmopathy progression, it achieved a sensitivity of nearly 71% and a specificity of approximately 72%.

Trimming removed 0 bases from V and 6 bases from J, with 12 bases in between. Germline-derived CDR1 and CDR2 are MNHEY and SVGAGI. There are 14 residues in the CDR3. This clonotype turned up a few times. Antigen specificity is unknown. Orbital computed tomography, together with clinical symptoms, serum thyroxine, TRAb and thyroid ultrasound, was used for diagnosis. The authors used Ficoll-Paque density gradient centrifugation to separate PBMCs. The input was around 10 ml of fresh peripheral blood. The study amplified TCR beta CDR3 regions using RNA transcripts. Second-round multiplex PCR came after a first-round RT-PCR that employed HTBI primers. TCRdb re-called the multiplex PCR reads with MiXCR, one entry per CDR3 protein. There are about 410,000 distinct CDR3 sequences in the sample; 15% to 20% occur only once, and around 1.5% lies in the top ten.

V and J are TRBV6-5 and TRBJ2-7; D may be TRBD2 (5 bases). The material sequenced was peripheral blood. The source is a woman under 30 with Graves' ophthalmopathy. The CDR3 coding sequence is TGTGCCAGCAGTTACTCGATGGTAAGCGGCGAGCAGTACTTC. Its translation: CASSYSMVSGEQYF.